This TCR beta chain was identified during a study of blood T cell repertoires in COVID-19. Background on the study: T cells, B-cell-depleted T cells, or PBMCs provided the cDNA or gDNA that served as material.

Original processing methods: Nucleated cell number was recorded as an estimate derived from reference gene primer amplification. Only in-frame clones appear in the TCRdb table, and some are missing; sequencing was by immunoSEQ multiplex PCR. V, J and clone size are taken as reported in that table, and D and trimming were inferred from the DNA itself. The sample has 45,000 to 50,000 clones; around 85% are singletons. This CDR3 is 16 amino acids long. Germline V gives CDR1 SGHRS, CDR2 YFSETQ. V was shortened by 0 bases and J by 0 bases, with 11 bases between the two germline ends. This clone came up once. At the DNA level, this CDR3 is encoded by other sequences in the same sample as well.

Sequencing input: peripheral blood. The TCR originated in a woman aged 55 to 70 with acute or convalescent COVID-19. This chain uses TRBV5-1 with TRBJ2-3; D is ambiguous. The DNA for the CDR3 is TGCGCCAGCAGCTTGGGTGGCCGTGCTAGCACAGATACGCAGTATTTT. Translation gives CASSLGGRASTDTQYF.